This TCR beta chain came from a study of blood T cell repertoires in COVID-19. About the study: COVID-19 samples collected from the United States, Italy and Spain covered acute and convalescent phases. T cells, B-cell-depleted T cells, or PBMCs supplied cDNA or gDNA.

In the authors' workflow: The assay estimated nucleated cells by amplifying reference gene primers. Sequencing was performed with immunoSEQ multiplex PCR; in TCRdb, only in-frame clones are kept and a portion is missing. The DNA was the basis for D and trimming; V, J and clone size are from that table. This sample has 88,000 or so clones, with around four fifths found just once. The CDR3 loop spans 13 amino acids. Germline CDR1 reads SGHTA; CDR2 reads FQGTGA. V gave up 6 bases and J gave up 7 bases, with 15 bases separating them. The chain links TRBV7-3 to TRBJ1-2; TRBD1 might be the D (5 bases). The receptor comes from a human donor in a cohort sampled during active COVID-19. The sample was peripheral blood. The CDR3 here is CASSYRRGSGYTF. In DNA, the CDR3 is TGTGCCAGCAGTTATCGGAGGGGTTCTGGCTACACCTTC.